This T cell receptor beta chain was identified in a study of T cells expressing NK-cell markers. Study observations and caveats: The CD3+CD56-NKG2C+ fraction of a few donors was also led by these clonotypes.

The authors generated TCR beta cDNA through 5'RACE template switching with UMIs. Reanalyzing the 5' RACE reads, TCRdb keeps one entry per CDR3 protein, without DNA. The specimen's table records some 500,000 distinct CDR3 sequences. Germline CDR1 SNHLY, CDR2 FYNNEI. This CDR3 region has 13 residues. For this clonotype: The target antigen is unknown.

This TCR was recovered from a woman between 50 and 59 years old in good health. Sequencing used blood T cells: a sorted CD56 or NKG2C T cell subset, CD4+ or CD8+ T cells, or bulk PBMC T cells (not recorded which). The rearrangement uses TRBV2 and TRBJ2-1; TCRdb reports TRBD2, a call that lacks DNA to check it against. CDR3 amino acids: CASSGYSGNEQFF.